This TCR beta chain was observed in a study of shared clonotypes between healthy human individuals. The CD4+ fraction was divided into a CD45RA+ naive subset and a CD45RA-negative memory subset. Overall study findings and caveats: Memory subsets generally showed smaller estimated richness than naive subsets did.

Every immunoSEQ plate was one replicate of a subset's evenly spread DNA. The protocol was immunoSEQ multiplex PCR, while the TCRdb copy is restricted to in-frame clones and leaves out a portion. Of roughly 1.4 million clones listed, approximately 98.5% are singletons. CDR3 length: 20 amino acids. With 5 bases removed from V and 0 bases from J, the gap between germline ends came to 29 bases. Germline values: CDR1 SGHTA, CDR2 FQGTGA. A word on this clone: Its antigen is as yet unknown.

This TCR was recovered from a man aged 30 to 45 in good health. Material for sequencing was naive CD4+ T cells sorted from blood. Subset indicated: CD45RA+ positively selected. The chain has TRBV7-3 and TRBJ2-7; the D gene is possibly TRBD1 (6 bases). For the CDR3, the DNA is TGTGCCAGCAGCCCTATTTTCCCCCGGGACACCTATTCTTTCTCCTACGAGCAGTACTTC. This encodes CASSPIFPRDTYSFSYEQYF.